This is a list of T cell receptor beta chains from one sample in a study of T cells after yellow fever vaccination. TCRdb reanalysed the 5' RACE reads using MiXCR and keeps one entry per CDR3 protein. The sample lists about 310,000 distinct CDR3 sequences, around 4% seen once, with 20% to 30% in the top ten. The specimen comprised PBMCs, sampled on the day of the yellow fever booster vaccination. The receptors come from a man between 18 and 35 years old who received the YFV17D yellow fever vaccine. Both conserved end residues are part of each CDR3. A D gene is named only where the DNA matches it firmly. Clone size is shown for a subset of rows, as once, few, many or a class of expanded clone.

V: TRBV6-1
size: .
J: TRBJ1-5
D: TRBD1
CDR3: CASSTGSATGGGPQHF
DNA: TGTGCCAGCAGCACAGGAAGCGCGACAGGGGGAGGGCCCCAGCATTTT

V: TRBV18
size: few
J: TRBJ1-2
D: .
CDR3: CASSPGFRDGYTF
DNA: TGTGCCAGCTCACCAGGGTTCCGTGACGGCTACACCTTC

V: TRBV2
size: many
J: TRBJ2-1
D: TRBD2
CDR3: CASRSSSGASNEQFF
DNA: TGTGCCAGCAGATCCTCCAGCGGGGCGAGCAATGAGCAGTTCTTC

V: TRBV7-8
size: few
J: TRBJ2-1
D: TRBD2
CDR3: CASSSFRAGGYNEQFF
DNA: TGTGCCAGCAGCTCCTTTCGGGCGGGGGGCTACAATGAGCAGTTCTTC

V: TRBV19
size: few
J: TRBJ1-2
D: TRBD1
CDR3: CASVIGGTGDYGYTF
DNA: TGTGCCAGCGTTATAGGTGGGACAGGGGACTATGGCTACACCTTC

V: TRBV12-3/TRBV12-4
size: few
J: TRBJ2-1
D: .
CDR3: CASNGGAVSYNEQFF
DNA: TGTGCCAGCAATGGGGGGGCAGTCTCCTACAATGAGCAGTTCTTC

V: TRBV27
size: .
J: TRBJ1-1
D: .
CDR3: CASSYRGLYTEAFF
DNA: TGTGCCAGCAGTTACCGGGGTCTATACACTGAAGCTTTCTTT

V: TRBV7-2
size: few
J: TRBJ2-1
D: TRBD2
CDR3: CASSLDASRLAGARPFF
DNA: TGTGCCAGCAGCTTAGATGCTTCTCGCCTAGCGGGGGCCCGACCCTTCTTC

V: TRBV5-1
size: few
J: TRBJ2-3
D: .
CDR3: CASSPQGAGTDTQYF
DNA: TGCGCCAGCAGCCCACAGGGTGCGGGCACAGATACGCAGTATTTT

V: TRBV19
size: many
J: TRBJ1-1
D: TRBD1
CDR3: CASSRTGGDEAFF
DNA: TGTGCCAGTAGTCGGACAGGGGGGGATGAAGCTTTCTTT

V: TRBV28
size: many
J: TRBJ1-2
D: .
CDR3: CASSLGFAGENYGYTF
DNA: TGTGCCAGCAGTTTAGGCTTTGCAGGCGAGAACTATGGCTACACCTTC

V: TRBV4-2
size: few
J: TRBJ1-2
D: TRBD1
CDR3: CASSQGGTGETGYTF
DNA: TGTGCCAGCAGCCAAGGGGGGACAGGGGAGACCGGCTACACCTTC

V: TRBV5-1
size: .
J: TRBJ2-1
D: TRBD2
CDR3: CASSAPSGGDDEQFF
DNA: TGCGCCAGCAGCGCCCCTAGCGGGGGGGATGATGAGCAGTTCTTC

V: TRBV7-3
size: many
J: TRBJ2-5
D: TRBD2
CDR3: CASSLTAGGRETQYF
DNA: TGTGCCAGCAGCTTAACAGCGGGGGGCCGGGAGACCCAGTACTTC

V: TRBV20-1
size: few
J: TRBJ2-7
D: TRBD1
CDR3: CSARGGTGSEFEQYF
DNA: TGCAGTGCTAGAGGTGGGACAGGGAGTGAGTTCGAGCAGTACTTC

V: TRBV7-2
size: .
J: TRBJ1-2
D: TRBD1
CDR3: CASRQGADYGYTF
DNA: TGTGCCAGCAGACAGGGGGCGGACTATGGCTACACCTTC

V: TRBV7-2
size: few
J: TRBJ1-2
D: .
CDR3: CASSLNDPSWGYTF
DNA: TGTGCCAGCAGCCTGAACGACCCCTCTTGGGGCTACACCTTC

V: TRBV18
size: many
J: TRBJ2-5
D: .
CDR3: CASSPPVQETQYF
DNA: TGTGCCAGCTCACCACCCGTTCAAGAGACCCAGTACTTC

V: TRBV7-9
size: many
J: TRBJ2-7
D: .
CDR3: CASSLAGDFYEQYF
DNA: TGTGCCAGCAGCTTAGCGGGGGATTTCTACGAGCAGTACTTC

V: TRBV7-9
size: many
J: TRBJ2-2
D: .
CDR3: CASRQTGPGELFF
DNA: TGTGCCAGCAGGCAAACAGGCCCCGGGGAGCTGTTTTTT

V: TRBV2
size: .
J: TRBJ2-1
D: TRBD1
CDR3: CARKEGTAYNEQFF
DNA: TGTGCCAGAAAAGAGGGGACAGCATACAATGAGCAGTTCTTC

V: TRBV7-9
size: many
J: TRBJ2-1
D: .
CDR3: CASILDSYNEQFF
DNA: TGTGCCAGCATCTTGGACAGTTACAATGAGCAGTTCTTC

V: TRBV6-5
size: .
J: TRBJ1-1
D: .
CDR3: CASSLTYLQITEAFF
DNA: TGTGCCAGCAGCCTCACCTATTTGCAAATCACTGAAGCTTTCTTT

V: TRBV20-1
size: .
J: TRBJ1-2
D: .
CDR3: CSALQGIVDGYTF
DNA: TGCAGTGCTCTACAGGGCATTGTGGATGGCTACACCTTC

V: TRBV7-8
size: many
J: TRBJ2-1
D: TRBD2
CDR3: CASSLVMTSGGWFEQFF
DNA: TGTGCCAGCAGCTTAGTCATGACTAGCGGGGGGTGGTTTGAGCAGTTCTTC

V: TRBV6-2/TRBV6-3
size: .
J: TRBJ2-1
D: TRBD1
CDR3: CASTHRLTGRDEQFF
DNA: TGTGCCAGCACCCATCGATTGACAGGGCGGGATGAGCAGTTCTTC

V: TRBV19
size: few
J: TRBJ1-2
D: .
CDR3: CASRSQGSDYPNYGYTF
DNA: TGTGCCAGCAGATCGCAGGGGTCCGATTATCCGAACTATGGCTACACCTTC

V: TRBV27
size: .
J: TRBJ1-4
D: .
CDR3: CASSPTSTGYEKLFF
DNA: TGTGCCAGCAGTCCCACATCGACAGGCTATGAAAAACTGTTTTTT

V: TRBV20-1
size: once
J: TRBJ2-1
D: TRBD2
CDR3: CSASSSGGPNEQFF
DNA: TGCAGTGCTAGTTCCAGCGGGGGACCCAATGAGCAGTTCTTC

V: TRBV12-3/TRBV12-4
size: few
J: TRBJ1-2
D: TRBD1
CDR3: CASSGQALYGYTF
DNA: TGTGCCAGCAGTGGACAGGCCCTCTATGGCTACACCTTC

V: TRBV23-1
size: many
J: TRBJ2-7
D: .
CDR3: CASSRTACEQYF
DNA: TGCGCCAGCAGTCGGACAGCCTGCGAGCAGTACTTC

V: TRBV29-1
size: many
J: TRBJ2-7
D: .
CDR3: CSVERAVPGEQYF
DNA: TGCAGCGTTGAAAGGGCAGTCCCAGGGGAGCAGTACTTC

V: TRBV7-3
size: few
J: TRBJ2-1
D: .
CDR3: CASSLTTGYNEQFF
DNA: TGTGCCAGCAGCTTAACGACAGGATACAATGAGCAGTTCTTC

V: TRBV7-2
size: many
J: TRBJ2-3
D: TRBD2
CDR3: CASSLTAGGGAGDTQYF
DNA: TGTGCCAGCAGCTTAACGGCCGGCGGGGGGGCCGGAGATACGCAGTATTTT

V: TRBV11-2
size: many
J: TRBJ2-1
D: TRBD1
CDR3: CASSLRDRLQSEQFF
DNA: TGTGCCAGCAGCCTCAGGGACAGATTACAAAGTGAGCAGTTCTTC

V: TRBV5-4
size: many
J: TRBJ2-5
D: TRBD2
CDR3: CASSSAPAAGVQETQYF
DNA: TGTGCCAGCAGCTCAGCCCCTGCAGCGGGGGTTCAAGAGACCCAGTACTTC

V: TRBV4-1
size: .
J: TRBJ1-2
D: .
CDR3: CASSQDPRQAGVYGYTF
DNA: TGCGCCAGCAGCCAAGATCCTCGTCAGGCCGGGGTCTATGGCTACACCTTC

V: TRBV20-1
size: few
J: TRBJ2-7
D: .
CDR3: CSARDLARVTYEQYF
DNA: TGCAGTGCTAGAGATCTTGCCAGGGTAACCTACGAGCAGTACTTC

V: TRBV6-2/TRBV6-3
size: many
J: TRBJ2-2
D: TRBD1
CDR3: CASGRTGGTGELFF
DNA: TGTGCCAGCGGCCGGACAGGGGGAACCGGGGAGCTGTTTTTT

V: TRBV7-2
size: .
J: TRBJ2-7
D: .
CDR3: CASSHRGGRARTSYEQYF
DNA: TGTGCCAGCAGCCATAGGGGGGGCAGGGCCAGAACCTCCTACGAGCAGTACTTC

V: TRBV20-1
size: .
J: TRBJ1-2
D: TRBD1
CDR3: CSARPTGGLYGYTF
DNA: TGCAGTGCTAGACCCACAGGGGGCCTCTATGGCTACACCTTC

V: TRBV29-1
size: few
J: TRBJ1-2
D: .
CDR3: CSTRARGTNYGYTF
DNA: TGCAGCACTAGAGCCAGGGGCACAAACTATGGCTACACCTTC

V: TRBV6-2/TRBV6-3
size: few
J: TRBJ2-3
D: TRBD2
CDR3: CASIEAGGTDTQYF
DNA: TGTGCCAGCATCGAAGCGGGGGGCACAGATACGCAGTATTTT

V: TRBV6-2/TRBV6-3
size: few
J: TRBJ2-5
D: TRBD1
CDR3: CASSPLGQAAPEETQYF
DNA: TGTGCCAGCAGCCCGCTTGGACAGGCGGCCCCCGAAGAGACCCAGTACTTC